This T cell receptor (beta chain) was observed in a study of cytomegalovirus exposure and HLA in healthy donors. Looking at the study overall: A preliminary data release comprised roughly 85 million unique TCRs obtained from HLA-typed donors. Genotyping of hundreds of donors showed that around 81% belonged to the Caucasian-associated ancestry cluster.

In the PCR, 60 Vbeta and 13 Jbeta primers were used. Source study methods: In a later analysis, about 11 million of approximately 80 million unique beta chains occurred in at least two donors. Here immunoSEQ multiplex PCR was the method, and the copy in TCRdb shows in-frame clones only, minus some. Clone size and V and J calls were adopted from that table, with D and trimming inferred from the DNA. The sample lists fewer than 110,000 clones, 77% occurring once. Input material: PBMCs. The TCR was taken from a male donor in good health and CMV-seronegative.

CDR3 coding DNA: TGTGCCAGCAGTGACGGGGCAAGCAATCAGCCCCAGCATTTT. Encoded protein: CASSDGASNQPQHF. The chain recombines TRBV6-4 with TRBJ1-5, with a tentative D call TRBD1 (5 bases). Deletions cut 2 bases from V and 1 base from J, with 6 bases between. CDR1 and CDR2 (germline): MRHNA, SNTAGT. This CDR3 spans 14 amino acids.